This T cell receptor beta chain was identified in a study of cytomegalovirus exposure and HLA in healthy donors. About this clone: As yet, its antigen is unknown.

Study-wide points: It was only CMV serostatus that was available as immune exposure information.

With 4 bases clipped from V and 4 bases from J, the junction kept 4 bases outside the gene matches. Looked up from germline, CDR1 is SGHVS and CDR2 is FQNEAQ. The CDR3 consists of 14 residues. With 60 Vbeta and 13 Jbeta primers, the PCR was carried out. The repertoire was sequenced with immunoSEQ multiplex PCR; TCRdb's copy has only in-frame clones and lacks some. The data hold around 230,000 clones, with around 83% observed a single time. Specimen: PBMCs. This receptor was identified in a girl aged 2-15 years in good health and CMV-seronegative. This rearrangement joins TRBV7-8 to TRBJ1-5; 7 bases are shared with TRBD1. CDR3 protein: CASSSRQGNQPQHF. The CDR3 DNA sequence: TGTGCCAGCAGCTCTCGACAGGGAAATCAGCCCCAGCATTTT.